This T cell receptor (beta chain) is from a study of T cells in Graves' hyperthyroidism and ophthalmopathy (dated by TCRdb to the late 2010s). About the study as a whole: Peripheral blood samples were taken at initial diagnosis, before any treatment was given. To identify distinguishing TCR V-J signatures, a discovery cohort of around 100 patients was used, comprising 40 to 45 with Graves' ophthalmopathy and 57 with stable Graves' hyperthyroidism. Prospective prediction of ophthalmopathy was tested in an independent validation cohort consisting of about 19 hyperthyroidism patients and some 15 patients who later progressed to ophthalmopathy. For training and testing, the approximately 92 patients in the discovery cohort were randomly divided in a 7:3 ratio. In roughly six Graves' hyperthyroidism patients, the study also compared T-cell repertoires from thyroid tissue with T-cell repertoires from blood. After sampling, hyperthyroidism patients received methimazole starting at 30 mg daily, and ophthalmopathy patients received high-dose intravenous methylprednisolone. The paper reports TCR Vbeta CDR3 sequencing of some 140 peripheral blood samples: 43 ophthalmopathy, approximately 74 hyperthyroidism and approximately 17 progressor patients. Overall study outcomes, separate from this receptor: In validation, progression to ophthalmopathy was predicted by the model with around 71% sensitivity and 72% to 80% specificity, a median of roughly six months before onset. No statistical method was used to set the sample size in advance, and investigators knew the group allocation. In cross-validation, a model built on a 13 V-J signature told ophthalmopathy apart from stable hyperthyroidism with under 90% sensitivity and about 81% specificity, and in testing the same model reached 80%/75%. Most expanded thyroid clonotypes (frequency above 0.001) were also detected in blood, a finding suggesting that blood repertoires may reflect thyroid immune responses.

Ophthalmopathy patients had moderately to severely active disease, Clinical Activity Score of at least 3, NOSPECS grade of at least 4, and duration under 3 months. Patients with uncontrolled infections, other autoimmune diseases, pregnancy or lactation were excluded. Diagnoses were based on clinical symptoms, serum thyroxine and TRAb, thyroid ultrasound and orbital computed tomography. Ficoll-Paque density gradient centrifugation was used to isolate PBMCs from approximately 10 ml of fresh peripheral blood. Total RNA was extracted with Trizol reagent, and quality was checked on an Agilent 2100 Bioanalyzer. As to this clonotype: The clone's antigen remains unknown. Base qualities were left out, and no much larger clone turns up one base away.

The CDR3 contains 16 residues, cysteine and phenylalanine counted. Here the CDR3 DNA is all that survives: 48 bases in frame from base 1. Reading the germline V gene (reference sequence) gives CDR1 SGHNT and CDR2 YYREEE. From V the trimming removes 4 bases and from J it removes 2 bases, while the gene matches leave 8 bases of the junction unaccounted for. The TCR beta CDR3 regions were amplified from RNA transcripts. The first round of RT-PCR for the TCR CDR3 was performed with the HTBI primer set and the Qiagen OneStep RT-PCR kit. Libraries were constructed in a second round of multiplex PCR, after which size selection and purification were carried out. Sequencing of the libraries was done on an Illumina HiSeq2000 using paired-end 100 bp reads. In the original analysis: Raw data were processed with SOAPnuke, discarding reads with adapters, uncalled bases, mean Phred below 15, or no exact constant-primer or identifier match. COPE v1.2.5 was used to merge the high-quality paired reads, and each unique nucleotide sequence was defined as a clonotype. MiTCR v1.1 was used to align clonotypes to the IMGT TRBV, TRBD and TRBJ reference segments. The analysis was restricted to V-J combinations with a frequency above 0.0001, which together covered 99.2% of the repertoires. The TCS score was defined as F50 (clonal expansion) divided by E x V (chaos), with BLOSUM62-based TCRdist calculated between CDR3 peptides within each V-J. Welch's t-statistics and random forest reduced 450 to 600 V-J features to 13, which were used in a naive Bayes classifier (R e1071). TCRdb redid the processing of the public reads, applying fastp at Q25 and MiXCR, and retained in-frame beta chains. Each entry merges the rows of one CDR3 protein and shows their most common DNA and genes. TCRdb, not the original authors, processed these V and J calls. This sample holds about 640,000 distinct CDR3 sequences; about 15% were observed only once. The ten largest clones represent roughly an eighth of the sample.

The chain is encoded by TRBV5-4 joined to TRBJ2-3; TRBD1 lines up with 9 middle nucleotides. Source material: blood. This TCR came from a woman aged 45-65 years with Graves' ophthalmopathy. In nucleotide form, the sequence is TGTGCCAGCAGCCGGACAGGGGAACGGCCCACAGATACGCAGTATTTT. It encodes CASSRTGERPTDTQYF.